This T cell receptor (beta chain) was documented in a study of CXCR4 blockade with PD-1 therapy in pancreatic cancer. General study points: More frequent amino acid clones had more nucleotide rearrangements, suggesting convergent selection. Tumors were clonally expanded, mean around 0.14 versus 0.05 in healthy blood. Only TCRbeta chains were sequenced here.

This clone was seen only a few times. Its antigen is still unknown. No neoadjuvant therapy was given before resection to the patients supplying these archived tumor blocks. Clones were sequenced by immunoSEQ multiplex PCR, and TCRdb holds only the in-frame ones, with some missing. The table lists about 7,400 clones, roughly 55% of them singletons, with approximately 7.8% in the top ten. This receptor was taken from a human donor with pancreatic ductal adenocarcinoma. Sequencing used tumor tissue.

The CDR3: CASSGGTDSYNEQFF. CDR3 in DNA: TGTGCCAGTAGTGGGGGGACAGACTCATACAATGAGCAGTTCTTC. This chain joins TRBV19 and TRBJ2-1; possible D gene TRBD1, 7 bases. Trimming cost V 5 bases and J 4 bases, with 15 bases left between them. This CDR3 is built from 15 residues. From germline, CDR1 is LNHDA and CDR2 SQIVND (reference sequence).